The sequence of this T cell receptor beta chain was determined in a study of CD8 T cell repertoires and HIV-1 epitope variants. Whole-study context: Twenty-five autologous and known Gag and Nef epitope variant peptides each stimulated T cells separately. Enriched T cells were co-cultured with equal autologous T cell-negative cells. The baseline condition was 1M T cells left uncultured.

CDR3 length: 16 residues. After removal of 4 bases from V and 3 bases from J, the junction contained 4 bases not matched to a gene. In germline, CDR1 is MDHEN, CDR2 SYDVKM. Comments on this clone: Antigen specificity is unknown.

TCR beta CDR3 was sequenced at survey depth on immunoSEQ. The data were produced by immunoSEQ multiplex PCR, yet TCRdb's version contains in-frame clones alone and is incomplete. This table has under 6,000 clones, approximately 72% appearing once. The sample was cultured CD8+ T cells derived from PBMCs. The rearrangement joins TRBV28 to TRBJ2-2; 11 nucleotides agree with TRBD2. The sequence came from a male donor with HIV. The CDR3 nucleotides are TGTGCCAGCAGTTCCCTGACTAGCGGGGACACCGGGGAGCTGTTTTTT. Translating gives CASSSLTSGDTGELFF.